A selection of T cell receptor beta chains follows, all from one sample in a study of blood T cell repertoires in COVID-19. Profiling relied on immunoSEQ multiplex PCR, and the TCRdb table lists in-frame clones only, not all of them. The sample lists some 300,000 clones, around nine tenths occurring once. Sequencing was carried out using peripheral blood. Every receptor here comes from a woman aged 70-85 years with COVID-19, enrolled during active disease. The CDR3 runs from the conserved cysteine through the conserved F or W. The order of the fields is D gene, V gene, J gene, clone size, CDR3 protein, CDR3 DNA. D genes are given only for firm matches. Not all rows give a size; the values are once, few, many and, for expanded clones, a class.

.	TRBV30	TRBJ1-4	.	CAWSGVGVWEKLFF	TGTGCCTGGAGTGGGGTAGGGGTTTGGGAAAAACTGTTTTTT
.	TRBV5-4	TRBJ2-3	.	CASSSGGRTDTQYF	TGTGCCAGCAGCTCCGGGGGACGCACAGATACGCAGTATTTT
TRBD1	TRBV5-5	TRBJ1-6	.	CASRGGQEFNPLHF	TGTGCCAGCAGAGGGGGACAGGAATTCAACCCCCTCCACTTT
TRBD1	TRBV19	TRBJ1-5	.	CASSDRDRGPFSNQPQHF	TGTGCCAGTAGTGACCGGGACAGGGGACCTTTTAGCAATCAGCCCCAGCATTTT
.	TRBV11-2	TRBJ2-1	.	CASSLDGQGNYNEQFF	TGTGCCAGCAGCTTAGATGGCCAGGGAAACTACAATGAGCAGTTCTTC
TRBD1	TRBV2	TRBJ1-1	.	CASSVIGQGNTEAFF	TGTGCCAGCAGTGTCATAGGACAGGGGAACACTGAAGCTTTCTTT
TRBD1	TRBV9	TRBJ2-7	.	CASSTGTGNYEQYF	TGTGCCAGCAGCACAGGGACAGGTAACTACGAGCAGTACTTC
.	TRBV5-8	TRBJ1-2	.	CASSGTSYGYTF	TGTGCCAGCAGCGGCACAAGCTATGGCTACACCTTC
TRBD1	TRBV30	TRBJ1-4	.	CAGREIQGNEKLFF	TGTGCCGGGCGGGAAATACAGGGGAATGAAAAACTGTTTTTT
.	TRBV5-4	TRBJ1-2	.	CASSLEGVYGYTF	TGTGCCAGCAGCTTGGAAGGAGTTTATGGCTACACCTTC
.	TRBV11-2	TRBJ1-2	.	CASSLGGDYGYTF	TGTGCCAGCAGCTTAGGGGGAGACTATGGCTACACCTTC
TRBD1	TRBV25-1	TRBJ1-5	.	CASSEPGQGGGQPQHF	TGTGCCAGCAGTGAACCCGGACAGGGGGGAGGTCAGCCCCAGCATTTT
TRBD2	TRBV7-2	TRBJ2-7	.	CASSLEVAGPYEQYF	TGTGCCAGCAGCTTAGAGGTAGCGGGGCCCTACGAGCAGTACTTC
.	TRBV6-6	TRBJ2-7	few	CASSYLEGEQYF	TGTGCCAGCAGTTACCTTGAGGGCGAGCAGTACTTC
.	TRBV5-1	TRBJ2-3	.	CASSLDPSFLTDTQYF	TGCGCCAGCAGCTTGGATCCTAGCTTTCTCACAGATACGCAGTATTTT
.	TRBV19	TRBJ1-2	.	CASKGGGGLYGYTF	TGTGCCAGTAAGGGGGGAGGGGGACTCTATGGCTACACCTTC
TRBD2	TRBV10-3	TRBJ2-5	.	CAISDGSGGETQYF	TGTGCCATCAGTGACGGTAGCGGGGGTGAGACCCAGTACTTC
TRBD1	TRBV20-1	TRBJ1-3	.	CSASAGGLGNTIYF	TGCAGTGCTAGTGCAGGGGGCTTAGGAAACACCATATATTTT
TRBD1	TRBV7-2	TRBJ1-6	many	CASSLKGRTGGTSPLHF	TGTGCCAGCAGCTTAAAAGGTCGGACAGGGGGAACTTCACCCCTCCACTTT
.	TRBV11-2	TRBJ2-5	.	CASRLSGVPTEETQYF	TGTGCCAGCAGATTATCAGGGGTGCCCACCGAAGAGACCCAGTACTTC
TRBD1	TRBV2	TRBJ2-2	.	CASRGTGLATGELFF	TGTGCCAGCAGGGGGACAGGGTTGGCCACCGGGGAGCTGTTTTTT
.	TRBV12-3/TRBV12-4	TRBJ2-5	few	CASSLVEGETQYF	TGTGCCAGCAGTTTAGTGGAGGGCGAGACCCAGTACTTC
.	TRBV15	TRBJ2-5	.	CATSSGTLQETQYF	TGTGCCACCAGCAGCGGGACACTCCAAGAGACCCAGTACTTC
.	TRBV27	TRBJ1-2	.	CASSFSPSGGYTF	TGTGCCAGCAGTTTTTCCCCATCGGGTGGCTACACCTTC
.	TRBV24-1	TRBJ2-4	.	CATSEAGSKNIQYF	TGTGCCACCAGTGAGGCAGGGTCCAAAAACATTCAGTACTTC
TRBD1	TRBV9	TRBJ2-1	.	CASSVQGDSYNEQFF	TGTGCCAGCAGCGTTCAGGGGGACTCCTACAATGAGCAGTTCTTC
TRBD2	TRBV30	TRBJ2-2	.	CAWTTSGGPYTGELFF	TGTGCCTGGACAACTAGCGGGGGGCCGTACACCGGGGAGCTGTTTTTT
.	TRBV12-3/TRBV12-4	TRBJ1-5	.	CASRGDFNQPQHF	TGTGCCAGCAGGGGGGACTTCAATCAGCCCCAGCATTTT
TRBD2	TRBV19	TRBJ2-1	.	CASSAPGTSGGALYNEQFF	TGTGCCAGTAGTGCCCCCGGGACTAGCGGGGGGGCCCTATACAATGAGCAGTTCTTC
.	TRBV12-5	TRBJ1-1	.	CASGLVLGRGTEAFF	TGTGCTAGTGGTTTGGTACTAGGGAGGGGGACTGAAGCTTTCTTT
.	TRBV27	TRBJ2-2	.	CASSPLGNTGELFF	TGTGCCAGCAGTCCCCTAGGGAACACCGGGGAGCTGTTTTTT
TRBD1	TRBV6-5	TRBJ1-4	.	CASSYPGTGYNEKLFF	TGTGCCAGCAGTTACCCCGGGACAGGGTATAATGAAAAACTGTTTTTT
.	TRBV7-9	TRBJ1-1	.	CASSLGRVAMNTEAFF	TGTGCCAGCAGCTTAGGCCGGGTAGCCATGAACACTGAAGCTTTCTTT
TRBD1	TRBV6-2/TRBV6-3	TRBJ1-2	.	CASSYHDRADGYTF	TGTGCCAGCAGTTACCACGACAGGGCGGATGGCTACACCTTC
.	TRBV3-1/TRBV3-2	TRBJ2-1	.	CASSQDIGDYNEQFF	TGTGCCAGCAGCCAAGATATAGGGGACTACAATGAGCAGTTCTTC
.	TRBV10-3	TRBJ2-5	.	CAISGGLLIETQYF	TGTGCCATCAGTGGAGGACTACTAATCGAGACCCAGTACTTC
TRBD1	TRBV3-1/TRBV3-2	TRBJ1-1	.	CASRDSGQTTEAFF	TGTGCCAGCAGGGACTCGGGACAGACCACTGAAGCTTTCTTT
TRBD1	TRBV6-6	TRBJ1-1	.	CASSNRQGRGDTEAFF	TGTGCCAGCAGTAACCGACAGGGTAGAGGGGACACTGAAGCTTTCTTT
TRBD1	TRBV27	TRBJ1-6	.	CASSRQGAESPLHF	TGTGCCAGCAGTCGACAGGGGGCGGAATCACCCCTCCACTTT
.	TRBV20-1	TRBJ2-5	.	CSALRETQYF	TGCAGTGCACTCAGGGAGACCCAGTACTTC
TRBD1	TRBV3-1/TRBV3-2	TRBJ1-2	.	CASSQDRRQGPPGGYTF	TGTGCCAGCAGCCAAGATAGACGACAGGGACCACCGGGGGGCTACACCTTC
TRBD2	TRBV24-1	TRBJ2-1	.	CATSDFGEGNEQFF	TGTGCCACCAGTGATTTTGGGGAGGGAAATGAGCAGTTCTTC
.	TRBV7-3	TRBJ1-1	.	CASSSTVNTEAFF	TGTGCCAGCAGCTCGACAGTGAACACTGAAGCTTTCTTT
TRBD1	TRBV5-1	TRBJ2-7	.	CASSFGQGPYEQYF	TGCGCCAGCAGCTTTGGACAGGGTCCCTACGAGCAGTACTTC
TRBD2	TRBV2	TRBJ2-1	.	CASSGGGGHSYNEQFF	TGTGCCAGCAGTGGGGGGGGAGGTCACTCCTACAATGAGCAGTTCTTC